The entry that follows covers one T cell receptor (beta chain) sequence. This clone was counted between two and nine times. The antigen it binds to is not known. One base away there is no much larger clone; base qualities are not given. TCR beta CDR3 regions were sequenced from DNA using the immunoSEQ hsTCRbeta Kit. The study's processing was this. The ImmunoSEQ Analyzer was used to analyse the TCR sequencing data. T cell clonality was calculated on productive rearrangements as 1 minus Pielou's evenness. T cell diversity was measured with the inverse Simpson index on productive templates. T cell density was defined as TCR beta template counts normalized to usable DNA, with usable DNA estimated by amplification and sequencing of housekeeping genes. Two-sided Kruskal-Wallis tests were used to compare TCR metrics between histologic stages. In TCRdb, the immuneACCESS table is reduced to in-frame sequences with V and J assigned. These tables do not hold every clone; where another copy was compared, an unresolved V gene accounts for under half, and the others remain unexplained. The V and J calls and the clone size are those of that table, but D and trimming were determined from the DNA. A total of about 6,500 clones appear in this sample, about four fifths of them only once. The ten largest clonotypes hold 3% to 3.5% of the sample.

The sample originates from a study of immune evolution from preneoplasia to lung adenocarcinoma (dated by TCRdb to about 2021). The study in broad terms: HLA loss of heterozygosity was found in under 8.5% of AIS, roughly 15% of MIA and 30% to 40% of ADC lesions, and in no AAH lesions. The study profiled immune contexture across lung adenocarcinoma precursors and invasive adenocarcinoma using immune gene expression, TCR sequencing and multiplex immunofluorescence. Resected precursor lesions (AAH, AIS, MIA) and invasive adenocarcinomas were each compared against paired morphologically normal lung tissue. Sample size was based on specimen availability rather than a prior power calculation. The immune data were combined with whole exome sequencing and methylation data from the same cohort of nodules. A total of 50 to 55 patients with pulmonary nodules who underwent surgical resection were included in the overall cohort. TCR sequencing data were obtained from about 46 patients. It was reported in the study that under 110 samples were used for TCR sequencing. POLYSOLVER was used to infer Class I HLA alleles from exome data, and LOHHLA was used to detect allele-specific HLA loss. What the work shows at the level of the full study, not this receptor alone: Findings were based on association rather than direct causation; larger cohorts with long-term follow-up and longitudinal biopsies were deemed needed. The highest T cell clonality was observed in KRAS-mutant nodules compared with EGFR-mutant or double wild-type lesions. All patients were from Japan and China, so applicability to Western populations was uncertain. Normal lung had the highest top T cell clone frequencies, which appeared to decline progressively from AAH through AIS, MIA and invasive adenocarcinoma. The highest clonality was observed in normal lung, whereas higher T cell density and diversity but lower clonality appeared to be present in later-stage lesions.

The CDR3 goes from the cysteine to the phenylalanine over 15 residues. CDR3 DNA only is kept here, 45 bases in frame from base 1. From a lookup of the germline V gene (reference sequence), CDR1 and CDR2 are SEHNR and FQNEAQ. Here V drops 1 base and J drops 6 bases, and the junction holds 5 bases not matched to any gene. Patients underwent resection in Japan or China between about 2014 and 2018. Two lung cancer pathologists independently reviewed H&E slides to confirm the histologic diagnosis of every case. Macro-dissection after pathologic assessment enriched premalignant or tumor cells for nucleic acid extraction. FFPE tissue was used for DNA isolation with the AllPrep DNA/RNA FFPE Kit.

The receptor chain draws on TRBV7-9 and TRBJ1-1; TRBD1 fits 10 bases in the junction. The source is a donor of 70 years or more with lung adenocarcinoma. The material sequenced was FFPE lung adenocarcinoma in situ tissue. This specimen's cell subset or site label, per the study, means: preinvasive adenocarcinoma in situ (AIS). The DNA sequence is TGTGCCAGCAGCTTAGAGGGACAGGGGATAGCTGAAGCTTTCTTT. It is translated as CASSLEGQGIAEAFF.